This T cell receptor beta chain was identified in a study of read filtering for tumor transcriptome and immune sequencing. About the study: Mean patient age was approximately 66 years, range roughly 40 to 85; approximately 18 male, around 15 female. DNase treatment preceded whole-transcriptome library preparation. TCR-mapped reads were about 3.5 to 11 million with IR-seq versus roughly 75 to 1,400 with RNA-seq.

This library used roughly 400 ng RNA and molecular barcoded adaptors spanning alpha/delta and beta/gamma chains. TCRdb ran MiXCR on the reads and lists one entry per CDR3 protein. The sample has about 57,000 distinct CDR3 sequences, 20% to 25% seen once. Trimming pared 8 bases from V and 7 bases from J, leaving 13 bases between. The V gene's germline CDR1 is MNHEY and CDR2 SVGAGI. The CDR3 contains 12 residues. Sampling of bone marrow took place during active disease in every patient. The clonotype comes from a donor over 35 with multiple myeloma. The sequenced sample consisted of a population of CD138-negative cells sorted from bone marrow. J is TRBJ2-3 and V is TRBV6-5; D perhaps matches TRBD2 (6 bases). As DNA, the CDR3 is TGTGCCAGCTCCAGGGACTTTAATACGCAGTATTTT. Amino acids: CASSRDFNTQYF.